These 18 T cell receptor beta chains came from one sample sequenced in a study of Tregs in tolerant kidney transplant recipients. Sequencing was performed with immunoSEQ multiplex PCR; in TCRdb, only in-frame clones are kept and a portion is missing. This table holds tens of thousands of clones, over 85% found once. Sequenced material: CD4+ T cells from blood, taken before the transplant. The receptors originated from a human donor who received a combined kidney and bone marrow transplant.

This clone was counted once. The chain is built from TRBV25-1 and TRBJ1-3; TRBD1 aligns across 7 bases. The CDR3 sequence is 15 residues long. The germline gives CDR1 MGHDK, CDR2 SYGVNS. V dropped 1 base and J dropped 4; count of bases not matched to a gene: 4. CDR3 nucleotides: TGTGCCAGCAGTGAATTTAAGGGGGCAGGAAACACCATATATTTT. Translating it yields CASSEFKGAGNTIYF.

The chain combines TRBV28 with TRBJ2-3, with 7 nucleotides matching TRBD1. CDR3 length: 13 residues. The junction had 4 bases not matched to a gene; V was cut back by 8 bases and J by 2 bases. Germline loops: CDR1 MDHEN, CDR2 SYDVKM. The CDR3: CASRDSNTDTQYF. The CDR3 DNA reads TGTGCCAGCCGGGACAGTAACACAGATACGCAGTATTTT.

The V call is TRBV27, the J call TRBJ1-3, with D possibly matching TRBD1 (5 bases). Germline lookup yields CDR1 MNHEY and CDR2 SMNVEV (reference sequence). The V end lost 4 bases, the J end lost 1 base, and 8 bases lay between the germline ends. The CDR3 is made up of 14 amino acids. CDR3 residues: CASSSTASGNTIYF. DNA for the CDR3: TGTGCCAGCAGTTCGACAGCGTCTGGAAACACCATATATTTT.

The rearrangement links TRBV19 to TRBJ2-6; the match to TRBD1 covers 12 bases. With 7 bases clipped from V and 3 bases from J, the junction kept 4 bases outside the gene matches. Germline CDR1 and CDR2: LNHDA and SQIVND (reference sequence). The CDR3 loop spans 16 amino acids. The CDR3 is CASMGTGGFGANVLTF. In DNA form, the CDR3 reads TGTGCCAGTATGGGGACAGGGGGCTTTGGGGCCAACGTCCTGACTTTC.

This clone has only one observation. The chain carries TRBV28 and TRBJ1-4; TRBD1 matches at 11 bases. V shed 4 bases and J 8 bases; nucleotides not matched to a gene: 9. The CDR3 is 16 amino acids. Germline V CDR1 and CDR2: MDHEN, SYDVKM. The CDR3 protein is CASSSLDRGRREKLFF. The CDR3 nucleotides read TGTGCCAGCAGTTCGCTGGACAGGGGGCGTAGAGAAAAACTGTTTTTT.

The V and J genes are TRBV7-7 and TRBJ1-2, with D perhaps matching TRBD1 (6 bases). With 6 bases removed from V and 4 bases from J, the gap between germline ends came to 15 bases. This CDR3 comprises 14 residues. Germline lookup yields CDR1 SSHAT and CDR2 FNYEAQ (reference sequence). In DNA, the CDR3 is TGTGCCAGCAGACCGAGCACAGGGACCTATGGCTACACCTTC. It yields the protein CASRPSTGTYGYTF.

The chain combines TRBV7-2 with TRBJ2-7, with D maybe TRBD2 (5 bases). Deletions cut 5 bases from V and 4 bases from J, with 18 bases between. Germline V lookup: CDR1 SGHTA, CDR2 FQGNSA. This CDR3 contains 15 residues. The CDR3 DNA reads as TGTGCCAGCAGCCCCGGACTCGCCGGGTATTACGAGCAGTACTTC. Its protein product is CASSPGLAGYYEQYF.

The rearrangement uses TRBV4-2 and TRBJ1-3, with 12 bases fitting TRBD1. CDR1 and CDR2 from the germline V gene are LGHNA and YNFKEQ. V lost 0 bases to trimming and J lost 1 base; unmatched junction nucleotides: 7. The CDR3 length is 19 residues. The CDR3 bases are TGTGCCAGCAGCCAAGACCCAGGGACAGGGGGCTCGTCTGGAAACACCATATATTTT. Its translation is CASSQDPGTGGSSGNTIYF.

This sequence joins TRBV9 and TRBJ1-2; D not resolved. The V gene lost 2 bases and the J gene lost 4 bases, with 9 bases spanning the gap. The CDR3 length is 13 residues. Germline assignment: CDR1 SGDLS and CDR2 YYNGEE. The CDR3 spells CASSVEDFYGYTF. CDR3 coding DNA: TGTGCCAGCAGCGTTGAGGACTTCTATGGCTACACCTTC.

In DNA form, the CDR3 reads TGTGCCAGCAGGAGGACTAGCGGGAGTTGGGAGACCCAGTACTTC. It codes for CASRRTSGSWETQYF. The chain recombines TRBV4-2 with TRBJ2-5, with 13 bases that match TRBD2. The CDR3 extends over 15 amino acids. Germline V lookup: CDR1 LGHNA, CDR2 YNFKEQ. The V gene end was trimmed by 6 bases and the J gene end by 5 bases; junction bases not matched to a gene: 6.

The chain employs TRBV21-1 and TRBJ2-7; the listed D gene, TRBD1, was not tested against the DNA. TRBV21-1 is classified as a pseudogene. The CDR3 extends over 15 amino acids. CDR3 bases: TGTGCCAGCAGCAAACCTCACAGGGCGTACTACGAGCAGTACTTC. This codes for CASSKPHRAYYEQYF.

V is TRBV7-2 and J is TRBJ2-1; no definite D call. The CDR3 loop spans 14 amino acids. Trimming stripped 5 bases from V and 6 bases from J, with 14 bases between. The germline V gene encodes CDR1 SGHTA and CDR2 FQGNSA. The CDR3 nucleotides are TGTGCCAGCAGCCCGTCCCTAGAAGGCAATGAGCAGTTCTTC. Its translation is CASSPSLEGNEQFF.

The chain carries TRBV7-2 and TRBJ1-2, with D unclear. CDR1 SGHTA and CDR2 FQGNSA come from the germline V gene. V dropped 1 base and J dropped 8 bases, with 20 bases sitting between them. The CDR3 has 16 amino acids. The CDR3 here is CASSLVPKAASGGYTF. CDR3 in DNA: TGTGCCAGCAGCTTAGTACCAAAAGCCGCGTCGGGAGGCTACACCTTC.

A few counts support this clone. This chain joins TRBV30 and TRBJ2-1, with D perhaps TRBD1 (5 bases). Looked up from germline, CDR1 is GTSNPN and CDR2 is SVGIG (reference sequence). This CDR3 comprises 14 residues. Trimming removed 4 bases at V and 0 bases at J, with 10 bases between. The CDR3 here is CAWKAGFSYNEQFF. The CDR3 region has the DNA TGTGCCTGGAAGGCAGGGTTCTCCTACAATGAGCAGTTCTTC.

CDR3 in amino acids: CASSLAPSVADTQYF. The CDR3 DNA follows: TGTGCCAGCAGCTTAGCCCCTTCAGTTGCAGATACGCAGTATTTT. J is TRBJ2-3 and V is TRBV7-3; D gene ambiguous. V gave up 2 bases and J gave up 4 bases, with 13 bases separating them. The CDR3 is 15 amino acids. Germline-derived CDR1 and CDR2 are SGHTA and FQGTGA.

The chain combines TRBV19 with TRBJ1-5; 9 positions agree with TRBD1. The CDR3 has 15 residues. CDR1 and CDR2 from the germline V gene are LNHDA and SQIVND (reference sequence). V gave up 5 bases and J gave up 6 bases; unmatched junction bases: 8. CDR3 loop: CASSGRQGGGQPQHF. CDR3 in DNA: TGTGCCAGTAGTGGACGACAGGGGGGTGGTCAGCCCCAGCATTTT.

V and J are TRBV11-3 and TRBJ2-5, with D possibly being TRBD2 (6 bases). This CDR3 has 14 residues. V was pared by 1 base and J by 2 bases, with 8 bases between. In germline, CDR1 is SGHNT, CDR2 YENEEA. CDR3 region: CASSLGGRQETQYF. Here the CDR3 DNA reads TGTGCCAGCAGCTTAGGAGGGAGGCAAGAGACCCAGTACTTC.

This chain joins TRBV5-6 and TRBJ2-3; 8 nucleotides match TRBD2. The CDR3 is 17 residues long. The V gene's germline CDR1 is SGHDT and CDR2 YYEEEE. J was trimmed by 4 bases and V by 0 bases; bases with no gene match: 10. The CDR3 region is CASSLGLTSETSDTQYF. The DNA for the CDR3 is TGTGCCAGCAGCTTGGGATTGACTAGCGAGACATCAGATACGCAGTATTTT.